This T cell receptor beta chain was recorded in a study of control samples from healthy donors and cancer patients. The assay was immunoSEQ multiplex PCR, and TCRdb's table has in-frame clones only and misses some. The table records about 140,000 clones, approximately 94% of them present only once. The sequenced material came from blood. The sequence came from a man aged 35 to 55 in good health.

The CDR3 DNA reads TGTGCCAGCAGCCGGCGGGGGGGCCGAACGGATACGCAGTATTTT. This gives the protein CASSRRGGRTDTQYF. This sequence joins TRBV13 and TRBJ2-3, with TRBD2 matching 9 bases. Trimming at V came to 5 bases and at J to 6 bases, leaving 9 bases not matched to a gene. Per germline, CDR1 PRHDT and CDR2 FYEKMQ (reference sequence). This CDR3 is 15 amino acids long.